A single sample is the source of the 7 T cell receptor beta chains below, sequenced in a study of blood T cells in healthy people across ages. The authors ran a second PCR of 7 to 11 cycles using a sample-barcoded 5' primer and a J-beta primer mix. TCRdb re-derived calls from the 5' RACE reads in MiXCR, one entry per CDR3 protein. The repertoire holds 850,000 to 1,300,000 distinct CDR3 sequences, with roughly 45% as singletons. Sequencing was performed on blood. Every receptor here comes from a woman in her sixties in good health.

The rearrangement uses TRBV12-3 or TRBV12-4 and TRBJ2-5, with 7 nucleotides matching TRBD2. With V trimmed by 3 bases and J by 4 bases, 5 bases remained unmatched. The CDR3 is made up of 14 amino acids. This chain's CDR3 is CASSFAGVPETQYF. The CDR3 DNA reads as TGTGCCAGCAGTTTTGCGGGAGTCCCAGAGACCCAGTACTTC.

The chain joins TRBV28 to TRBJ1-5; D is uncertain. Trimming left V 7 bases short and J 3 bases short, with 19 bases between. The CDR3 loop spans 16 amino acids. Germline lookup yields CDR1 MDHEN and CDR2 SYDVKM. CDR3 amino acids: CASTMGAGRINQPQHF. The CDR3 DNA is TGTGCCAGCACTATGGGCGCCGGGCGGATCAATCAGCCCCAGCATTTT.

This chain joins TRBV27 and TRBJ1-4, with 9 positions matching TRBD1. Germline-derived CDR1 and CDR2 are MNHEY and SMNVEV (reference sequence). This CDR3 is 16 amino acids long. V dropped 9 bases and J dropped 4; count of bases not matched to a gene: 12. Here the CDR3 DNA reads TGTGCCAGTCAAACCAGGGGACAGGGCGGTAATGAAAAACTGTTTTTT. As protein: CASQTRGQGGNEKLFF.

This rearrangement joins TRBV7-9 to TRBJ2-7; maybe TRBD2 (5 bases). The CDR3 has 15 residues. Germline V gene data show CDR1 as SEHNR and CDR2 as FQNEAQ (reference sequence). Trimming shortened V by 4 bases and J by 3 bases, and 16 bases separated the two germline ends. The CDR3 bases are TGTGCCAGCAGCTCCCGTCCACTCGGGGACTACGAGCAGTACTTC. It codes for CASSSRPLGDYEQYF. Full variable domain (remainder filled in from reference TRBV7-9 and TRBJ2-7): DTGVSQNPRHKITKRGQNVTFRCDPISEHNRLYWYRQTLGQGPEFLTYFQNEAQLEKSRLLSDRFSAERPKGSFSTLEIQRTEQGDSAMYLCASSSRPLGDYEQYFGPGTRLTVT.

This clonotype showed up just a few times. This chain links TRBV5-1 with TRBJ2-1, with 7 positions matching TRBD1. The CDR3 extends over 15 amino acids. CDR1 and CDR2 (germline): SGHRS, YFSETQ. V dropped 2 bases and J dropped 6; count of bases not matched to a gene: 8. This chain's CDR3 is CASSFSGTAGNEQFF. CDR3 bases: TGCGCCAGCAGCTTCTCCGGGACAGCTGGCAATGAGCAGTTCTTC.

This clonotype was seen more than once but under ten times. The CDR3 loop reads CASEASGYYEQYF. DNA for the CDR3: TGTGCCAGCGAGGCTAGCGGGTACTACGAGCAGTACTTC. The rearrangement joins TRBV6-6 to TRBJ2-4; TRBD2 matches at 8 bases. TRBJ2-7 explains the end of the DNA better; the J call may be wrong. The CDR3 runs to 13 residues. Germline loops: CDR1 MNHNY, CDR2 SVGAGI (reference sequence).

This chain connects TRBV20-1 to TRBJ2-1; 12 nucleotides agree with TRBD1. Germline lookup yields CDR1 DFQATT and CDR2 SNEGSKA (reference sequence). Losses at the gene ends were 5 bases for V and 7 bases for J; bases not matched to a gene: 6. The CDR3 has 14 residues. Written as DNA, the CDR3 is TGCAGTGCTGGCCGGGACAGGGGGCTAAATGAGCAGTTCTTC. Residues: CSAGRDRGLNEQFF.